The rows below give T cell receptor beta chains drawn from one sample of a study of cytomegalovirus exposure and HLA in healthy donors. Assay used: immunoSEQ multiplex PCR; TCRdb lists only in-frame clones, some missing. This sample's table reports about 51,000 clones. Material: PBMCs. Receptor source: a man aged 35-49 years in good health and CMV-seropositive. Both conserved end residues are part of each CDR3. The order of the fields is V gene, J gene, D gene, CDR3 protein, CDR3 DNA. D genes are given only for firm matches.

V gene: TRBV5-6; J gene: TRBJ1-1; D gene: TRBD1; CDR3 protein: CASSFRQGAFF; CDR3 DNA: TGTGCCAGCAGCTTTAGACAGGGAGCTTTCTTT
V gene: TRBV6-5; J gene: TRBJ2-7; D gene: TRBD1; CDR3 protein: CASSYSSGQGYEQYF; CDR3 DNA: TGTGCCAGCAGTTACTCCTCAGGACAGGGCTACGAGCAGTACTTC
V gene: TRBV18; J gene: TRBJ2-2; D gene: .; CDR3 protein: CASSPPTGAGELFF; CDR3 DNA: TGTGCCAGCTCACCACCGACGGGAGCCGGGGAGCTGTTTTTT
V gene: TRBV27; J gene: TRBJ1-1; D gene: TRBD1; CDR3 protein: CASRWTGRITEAFF; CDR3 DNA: TGTGCCAGCAGGTGGACAGGGCGAATCACTGAAGCTTTCTTT
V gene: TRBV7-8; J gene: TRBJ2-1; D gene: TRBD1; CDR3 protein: CASSTGGRNEQFF; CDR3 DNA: TGTGCCAGCAGCACAGGGGGCCGCAATGAGCAGTTCTTC
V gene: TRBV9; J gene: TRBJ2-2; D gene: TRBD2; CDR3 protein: CASSVVSGVTGELFF; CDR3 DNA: TGTGCCAGCAGCGTAGTTAGCGGGGTAACCGGGGAGCTGTTTTTT
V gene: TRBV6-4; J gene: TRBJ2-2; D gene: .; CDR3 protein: CASSASYTNTGELFF; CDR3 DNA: TGTGCCAGCAGTGCCTCTTATACGAACACCGGGGAGCTGTTTTTT
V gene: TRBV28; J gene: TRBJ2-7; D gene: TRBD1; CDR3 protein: CASTLRRGRYEQYF; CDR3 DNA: TGTGCCAGCACCTTAAGAAGGGGGCGATACGAGCAGTACTTC
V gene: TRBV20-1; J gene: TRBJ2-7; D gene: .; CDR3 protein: CSATDHYEQYF; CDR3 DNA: TGCAGTGCTACAGATCACTACGAGCAGTACTTC
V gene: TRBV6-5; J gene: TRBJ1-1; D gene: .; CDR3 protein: CASSWAFLEGYTEAFF; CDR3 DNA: TGTGCCAGCAGTTGGGCCTTCCTCGAGGGTTACACTGAAGCTTTCTTT
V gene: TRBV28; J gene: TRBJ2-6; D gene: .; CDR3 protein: CASGVQGTSGANVLTF; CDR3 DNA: TGTGCCAGCGGGGTTCAGGGGACCTCTGGGGCCAACGTCCTGACTTTC
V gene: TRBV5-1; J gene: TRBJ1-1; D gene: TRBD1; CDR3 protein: CASSFSARQGNTEAFF; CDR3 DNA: TGCGCCAGCAGCTTCTCCGCCCGACAGGGGAACACTGAAGCTTTCTTT
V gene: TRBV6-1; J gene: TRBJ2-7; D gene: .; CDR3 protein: CASSPDSVSSYEQYF; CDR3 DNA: TGTGCCAGCAGTCCGGACAGCGTATCATCCTACGAGCAGTACTTC
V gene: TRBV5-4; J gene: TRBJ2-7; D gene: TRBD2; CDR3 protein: CASSLGSGSPPYEQYF; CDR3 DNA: TGTGCCAGCAGCTTGGGTAGCGGGAGTCCGCCCTACGAGCAGTACTTC
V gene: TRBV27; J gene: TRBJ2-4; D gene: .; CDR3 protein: CASSLSGGSIQYF; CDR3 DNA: TGTGCCAGCAGTTTATCTGGGGGGAGCATTCAGTACTTC
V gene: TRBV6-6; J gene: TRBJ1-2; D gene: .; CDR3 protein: CASSNLDSHGYTF; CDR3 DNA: TGTGCCAGCAGTAACCTGGACAGCCATGGCTACACCTTC
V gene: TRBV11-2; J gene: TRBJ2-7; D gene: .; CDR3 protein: CASSRRGTGLEPYEQYF; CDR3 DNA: TGTGCCAGCAGCCGCAGGGGCACTGGACTGGAACCCTACGAGCAGTACTTC
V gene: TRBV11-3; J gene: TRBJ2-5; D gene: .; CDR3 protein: CASSLGAVGETQYF; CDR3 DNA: TGTGCCAGCAGCTTAGGAGCGGTTGGCGAGACCCAGTACTTC
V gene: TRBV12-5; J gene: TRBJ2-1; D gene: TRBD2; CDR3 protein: CASAQTSGSYNEQFF; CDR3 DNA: TGTGCTAGTGCCCAGACTAGCGGGAGCTACAATGAGCAGTTCTTC
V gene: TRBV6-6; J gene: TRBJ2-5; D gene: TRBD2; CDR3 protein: CASIDAGGPGETQYF; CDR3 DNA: TGTGCCAGCATCGATGCGGGAGGGCCCGGGGAGACCCAGTACTTC
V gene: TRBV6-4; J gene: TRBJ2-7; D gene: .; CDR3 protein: CASSPGSQGVAEQYF; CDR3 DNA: TGTGCCAGCAGTCCCGGGAGTCAGGGAGTCGCCGAGCAGTACTTC
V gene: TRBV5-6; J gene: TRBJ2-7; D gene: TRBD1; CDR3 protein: CASSLGTGAYEQYF; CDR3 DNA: TGTGCCAGCAGCTTGGGGACAGGGGCCTACGAGCAGTACTTC
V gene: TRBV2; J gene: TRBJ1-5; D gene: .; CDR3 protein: CASSSNQAGQPQHF; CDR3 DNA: TGTGCCAGCAGTTCAAACCAGGCGGGGCAGCCCCAGCATTTT
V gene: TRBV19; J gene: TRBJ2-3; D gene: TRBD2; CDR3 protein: CASSIVAGRGTDTQYF; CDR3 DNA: TGTGCCAGTAGTATAGTGGCAGGGAGGGGCACAGATACGCAGTATTTT
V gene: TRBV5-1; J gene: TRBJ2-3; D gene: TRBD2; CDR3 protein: CASSYSRGGTDTQYF; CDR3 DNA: TGCGCCAGCAGCTACTCGCGGGGGGGCACAGATACGCAGTATTTT
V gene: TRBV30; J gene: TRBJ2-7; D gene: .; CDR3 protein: CAWSVVRQGQQYF; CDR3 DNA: TGTGCCTGGAGTGTAGTAAGGCAGGGCCAGCAGTACTTC
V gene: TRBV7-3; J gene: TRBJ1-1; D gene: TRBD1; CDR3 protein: CASSSTGIGEAFF; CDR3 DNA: TGTGCCAGCAGCTCGACAGGGATCGGTGAAGCTTTCTTT
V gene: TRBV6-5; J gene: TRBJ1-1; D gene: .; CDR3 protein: CASISGMNTEAFF; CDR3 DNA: TGTGCCAGCATTTCAGGGATGAACACTGAAGCTTTCTTT
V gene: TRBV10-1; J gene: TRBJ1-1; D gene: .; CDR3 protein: CASKGQGRTEAFF; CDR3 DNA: TGCGCCAGCAAAGGGCAGGGGCGGACTGAAGCTTTCTTT
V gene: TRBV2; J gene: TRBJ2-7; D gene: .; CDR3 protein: CASIKSGLSSYEQYF; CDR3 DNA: TGTGCCAGCATAAAGTCGGGACTGAGCTCCTACGAGCAGTACTTC
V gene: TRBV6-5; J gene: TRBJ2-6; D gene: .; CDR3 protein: CASRQASGANVLTF; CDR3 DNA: TGTGCCAGCAGGCAGGCCTCTGGGGCCAACGTCCTGACTTTC
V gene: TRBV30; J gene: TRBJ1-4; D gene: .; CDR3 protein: CAWSRGTVEKLFF; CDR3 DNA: TGTGCCTGGTCCCGGGGGACCGTCGAAAAACTGTTTTTT
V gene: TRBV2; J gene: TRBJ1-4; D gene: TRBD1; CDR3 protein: CASTRTGGDEKLFF; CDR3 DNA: TGTGCCAGCACCCGGACAGGGGGGGATGAAAAACTGTTTTTT
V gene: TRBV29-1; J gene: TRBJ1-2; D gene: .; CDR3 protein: CSVDTVGGNYGYTF; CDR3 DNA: TGCAGCGTTGACACGGTCGGAGGAAACTATGGCTACACCTTC
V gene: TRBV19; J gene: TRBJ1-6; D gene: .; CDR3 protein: CASSIRGSNSPLHF; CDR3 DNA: TGTGCCAGTAGTATTCGAGGGTCAAATTCACCCCTCCACTTT
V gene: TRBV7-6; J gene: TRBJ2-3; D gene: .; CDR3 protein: CASSLDWGPDTQYF; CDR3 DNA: TGTGCCAGCAGCTTAGATTGGGGGCCAGATACGCAGTATTTT
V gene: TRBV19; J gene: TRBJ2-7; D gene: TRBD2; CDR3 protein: CANDSPSGRALSSYEQYF; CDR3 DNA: TGTGCCAATGATTCCCCCAGCGGGAGGGCCCTGAGCTCCTACGAGCAGTACTTC
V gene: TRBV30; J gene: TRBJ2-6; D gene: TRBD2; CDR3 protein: CAWSGASGSLAGANVLTF; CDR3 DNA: TGTGCCTGGAGTGGGGCTAGCGGGAGTCTAGCTGGGGCCAACGTCCTGACTTTC
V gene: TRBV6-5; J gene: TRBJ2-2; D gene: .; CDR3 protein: CASRQGWSAGELFF; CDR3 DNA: TGTGCCAGCAGACAGGGTTGGTCAGCCGGGGAGCTGTTTTTT
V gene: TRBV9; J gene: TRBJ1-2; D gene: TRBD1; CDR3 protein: CASSPAGTDYGYTF; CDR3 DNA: TGTGCCAGCAGCCCCGCTGGGACAGATTATGGCTACACCTTC
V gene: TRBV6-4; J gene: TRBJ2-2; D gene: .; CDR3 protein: CASSEEVYTGELFF; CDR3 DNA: TGTGCCAGCAGTGAGGAGGTTTACACCGGGGAGCTGTTTTTT
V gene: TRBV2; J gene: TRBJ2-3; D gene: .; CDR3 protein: CASKAGWSTDTQYF; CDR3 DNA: TGTGCCAGCAAGGCAGGGTGGAGCACAGATACGCAGTATTTT
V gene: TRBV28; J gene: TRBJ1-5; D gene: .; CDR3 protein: CASGSVNQPQHF; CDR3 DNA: TGTGCCAGCGGTTCGGTCAATCAGCCCCAGCATTTT